This T cell receptor beta chain was found in a study of shared clonotypes between healthy human individuals. Overall study context: Donors had three CD4 naive, three CD4 memory, two CD8 naive and one CD8 memory plate apiece.

This clone has a handful of counts. Its antigen remains unknown. General study findings and limits: Sharing across a handful of donors was seen in 4.5% to 5.5% of naive CD4 clonotypes.

Genomic DNA from each subset was divided evenly over several immunoSEQ plates. Libraries were prepared by immunoSEQ multiplex PCR; TCRdb keeps only in-frame clonotypes and omits some of them. The repertoire has under 130,000 clones, approximately 70% of them found once; the top ten carry 24%. Per the germline V gene, CDR1 is SEHNR and CDR2 is FQNEAQ (reference sequence). The CDR3 runs 15 residues. V was pared by 3 bases and J by 3 bases, with 12 bases between. The chain links TRBV7-9 to TRBJ2-1, with TRBD2 as a possible D gene (6 bases). The sequencing input was memory CD8+ T cells sorted from blood. The subset is: CD45RO+ cells pooled with CCR7-negative TemRA cells. This TCR was sampled from a woman in her 30s in good health. CDR3 amino acids: CASSFSGTLYNEQFF. The CDR3 DNA sequence: TGTGCCAGCAGCTTCTCGGGGACTCTCTACAATGAGCAGTTCTTC. Filled out from reference TRBV7-9 and TRBJ2-1, the complete variable domain reads DTGVSQNPRHKITKRGQNVTFRCDPISEHNRLYWYRQTLGQGPEFLTYFQNEAQLEKSRLLSDRFSAERPKGSFSTLEIQRTEQGDSAMYLCASSFSGTLYNEQFFGPGTRLTVL.